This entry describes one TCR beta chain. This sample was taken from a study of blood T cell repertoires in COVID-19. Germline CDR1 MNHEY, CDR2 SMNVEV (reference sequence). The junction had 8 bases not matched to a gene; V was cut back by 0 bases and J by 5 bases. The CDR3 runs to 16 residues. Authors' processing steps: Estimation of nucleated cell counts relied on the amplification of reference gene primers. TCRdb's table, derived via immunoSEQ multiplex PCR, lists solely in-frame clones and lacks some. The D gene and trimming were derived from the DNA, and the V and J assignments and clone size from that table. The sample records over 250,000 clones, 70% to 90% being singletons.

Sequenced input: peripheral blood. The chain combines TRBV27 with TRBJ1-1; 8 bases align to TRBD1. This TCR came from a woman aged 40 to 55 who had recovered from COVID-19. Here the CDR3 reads CASSLSGDRGGTEAFF. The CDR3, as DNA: TGTGCCAGCAGTTTATCGGGCGACAGGGGTGGGACTGAAGCTTTCTTT.